These 26 T cell receptor beta chains were sequenced from one sample in a study of blood T cell repertoires in COVID-19. Sequencing used immunoSEQ multiplex PCR; TCRdb keeps in-frame clones, though not all of them. The table records 220,000 or so clones, about 85% of them present only once. The sequenced sample consisted of peripheral blood. The receptors were gathered from a woman aged 45-65 years with COVID-19, enrolled during active disease.

This rearrangement joins TRBV2 to TRBJ2-3; 11 bases line up with TRBD2. Germline loops: CDR1 SNHLY, CDR2 FYNNEI. V lost 3 bases to trimming and J lost 3 bases; unmatched junction nucleotides: 8. The CDR3 totals 17 residues. CDR3 sequence: CASSDGGLAGGTDTQYF. In DNA, the CDR3 is TGTGCCAGCAGTGACGGAGGGCTAGCGGGGGGTACAGATACGCAGTATTTT.

DNA for the CDR3: TGTGCCTGGAGGGCGACAGGGTGGAAAGCTTTCTTT. Translated: CAWRATGWKAFF. This chain connects TRBV30 to TRBJ1-1, with 7 bases that match TRBD1. The CDR3 sequence is 12 residues long. V trimming: 3 bases; J trimming: 9 bases; junction bases outside the gene matches: 7. From germline, CDR1 is GTSNPN and CDR2 SVGIG (reference sequence).

The rearrangement joins TRBV27 to TRBJ2-2; D is unclear. CDR3 size: 17 residues. CDR1 MNHEY and CDR2 SMNVEV come from the germline V gene (reference sequence). The V end was cut by 5 bases, the J end by 4 bases, with 20 bases between. The chain's CDR3 is CASSQVLGTRSTGELFF. CDR3 coding DNA: TGTGCCAGCAGTCAGGTTTTAGGAACGAGAAGCACCGGGGAGCTGTTTTTT.

The V gene is TRBV11-2, the J gene TRBJ1-2; D possibly corresponds to TRBD1 (6 bases). This CDR3 spans 14 amino acids. Per germline, CDR1 SGHAT and CDR2 FQNNGV. V gave up 5 bases and J gave up 8 bases, with 18 bases separating them. As DNA, the CDR3 is TGTGCCAGCAGCCTCAAACAGGGAAAGGGCGGCTACACCTTC. It translates to CASSLKQGKGGYTF. Full variable domain (rest looked up from reference TRBV11-2 and TRBJ1-2): EAGVAQSPRYKIIEKRQSVAFWCNPISGHATLYWYQQILGQGPKLLIQFQNNGVVDDSQLPKDRFSAERLKGVDSTLKIQPAKLEDSAVYLCASSLKQGKGGYTFGSGTRLTVV.

This chain links TRBV7-8 with TRBJ1-3; D is unresolved. The germline V gene encodes CDR1 SGHVS and CDR2 FQNEAQ. V dropped 2 bases and J dropped 0 bases, with 11 bases sitting between them. The CDR3 is made up of 16 amino acids. The CDR3 nucleotides are TGTGCCAGCAGCTTACGGGTAGCGACCTCTGGAAACACCATATATTTT. This translates into CASSLRVATSGNTIYF.

The CDR3 loop is CASSTYRDRGTEAFF. CDR3 sequence (DNA): TGTGCCAGCAGCACGTACCGGGACAGAGGCACTGAAGCTTTCTTT. The rearrangement joins TRBV11-2 to TRBJ1-1, with TRBD1 matching over 7 bases. The CDR3 contains 15 residues. The V segment lost 5 bases and the J segment 4 bases; nucleotides outside the gene matches: 10. Germline V gene lookup returns CDR1 SGHAT and CDR2 FQNNGV.

The chain is built from TRBV10-3 and TRBJ2-3, with 7 bases lining up with TRBD2. V lost 6 bases and J lost 4; bases outside the gene matches: 7. Germline-derived CDR1 and CDR2 are ENHRY and SYGVKD. CDR3 length: 14 amino acids. The CDR3 sequence: CAISAGLAADTQYF. CDR3 sequence (DNA): TGTGCCATCAGCGCGGGGCTAGCGGCAGATACGCAGTATTTT.

The chain uses TRBV7-9 and TRBJ2-7, with D possibly being TRBD2 (6 bases). This CDR3 has 15 residues. Per germline, CDR1 SEHNR and CDR2 FQNEAQ (reference sequence). V gave up 5 bases and J gave up 2 bases, with 16 bases separating them. The DNA of the CDR3 is TGTGCCAGCAGCCCACCTCCGGGGGTCCCCTACGAGCAGTACTTC. It translates to CASSPPPGVPYEQYF.

The chain links TRBV30 to TRBJ2-5, with 8 bases lining up with TRBD1. The CDR3 totals 13 residues. Trimming at V came to 5 bases and at J to 6 bases, leaving 8 bases not matched to a gene. CDR1 and CDR2 from the germline V gene are GTSNPN and SVGIG (reference sequence). CDR3 nucleotide sequence: TGTGCCTGGGCCGGGACAGGAGGAAAGACCCAGTACTTC. It encodes CAWAGTGGKTQYF.

V gene TRBV3-1 (or the pseudogene TRBV3-2) combines with J gene TRBJ1-1, with D possibly being TRBD1 (6 bases). Germline values: CDR1 LGHDT, CDR2 YNNKEL (reference sequence). V was pared by 2 bases and J by 1 base, with 11 bases between. The CDR3 has 15 amino acids. DNA of the CDR3: TGTGCCAGCAGCCAAAGACGGGGGGCGAACACTGAAGCTTTCTTT. This codes for CASSQRRGANTEAFF.

The chain combines TRBV4-3 with TRBJ2-7; TRBD1 aligns across 11 bases. Trimming removed 0 bases from V and 3 bases from J; junction bases left unmatched: 4. The CDR3 covers 16 residues. The V gene's germline CDR1 is LGHNA and CDR2 YSLEER. The CDR3 coding sequence is TGCGCCAGCAGCCAAGATCGAGGGACAGGGGGCTACGAGCAGTACTTC. It yields the protein CASSQDRGTGGYEQYF.

This clone was picked up a small number of times. The rearrangement links TRBV5-1 to TRBJ1-6, with TRBD1 matching 9 bases. CDR1 and CDR2 (germline): SGHRS, YFSETQ. The CDR3 is 15 residues long. The V gene end was trimmed by 4 bases and the J gene end by 9 bases; junction bases not matched to a gene: 8. The CDR3, as DNA: TGCGCCAGCAGCCCGGGACAGGGTCGAAGTTCACCCCTCCACTTT. Translating gives CASSPGQGRSSPLHF.

This chain joins TRBV6-5 and TRBJ2-7; D possibly corresponds to TRBD2 (6 bases). Germline assignment: CDR1 MNHEY and CDR2 SVGAGI. The CDR3 is 14 residues long. V dropped 6 bases and J dropped 2 bases, with 14 bases sitting between them. The DNA for the CDR3 is TGTGCCAGCAGCCTTGGGACTGGGGCCTACGAGCAGTACTTC. It yields the protein CASSLGTGAYEQYF.

In nucleotides, the CDR3 is TGTGCCAGCTCACCCCGGGTCCCTAATTCACCCCTCCACTTT. Translating gives CASSPRVPNSPLHF. V usage is TRBV18 and J usage is TRBJ1-6; D gene uncertain. The germline V gene has CDR1 KGHSH and CDR2 LQKENI. The CDR3 consists of 14 residues. Trimming took off 3 bases at V and 6 bases at J, with 9 bases between the two ends.

The rearrangement links TRBV4-1 to TRBJ1-5; D gene unclear. V was trimmed by 4 bases and J by 0 bases, leaving 13 bases between them. CDR1 and CDR2 from the germline V gene are MGHRA and YSYEKL. The CDR3 is 16 amino acids. The CDR3 loop is CASSPLAHLSNQPQHF. Here the CDR3 DNA reads TGCGCCAGCAGCCCCCTTGCACACCTTAGCAATCAGCCCCAGCATTTT.

The rearrangement uses TRBV18 and TRBJ2-1; 11 nucleotides align to TRBD2. Germline values: CDR1 KGHSH, CDR2 LQKENI. J was trimmed by 4 bases and V by 3 bases; bases with no gene match: 2. The CDR3 totals 15 residues. The CDR3, as DNA: TGTGCCAGCTCACCGACTAGCGGGGTATACAATGAGCAGTTCTTC. This gives the protein CASSPTSGVYNEQFF. Combining the CDR3 with reference TRBV18 and TRBJ2-1 gives the whole variable domain NAGVMQNPRHLVRRRGQEARLRCSPMKGHSHVYWYRQLPEEGLKFMVYLQKENIIDESGMPKERFSAEFPKEGPSILRIQQVVRGDSAAYFCASSPTSGVYNEQFFGPGTRLTVL.

This clone was recorded a few times. CDR3 DNA sequence: TGTGCCAGCAGCCCGCGGGACAGAACCAACGAGCAGTACTTC. Translating it yields CASSPRDRTNEQYF. This rearrangement joins TRBV9 to TRBJ2-7, with D perhaps matching TRBD1 (7 bases). Trimming pared 4 bases from V and 5 bases from J, leaving 16 bases between. CDR1 is SGDLS, CDR2 YYNGEE, per germline. The CDR3 totals 14 residues.

The chain has TRBV30 and TRBJ1-1, with TRBD1 matching 8 bases. Germline V gives CDR1 GTSNPN, CDR2 SVGIG (reference sequence). There are 12 residues in the CDR3. V was clipped by 5 bases and J by 5 bases; unmatched bases: 4. CDR3 nucleotides: TGTGCCTGGGGACAGGGTAGAACTGAAGCTTTCTTT. Amino acid sequence: CAWGQGRTEAFF.

This rearrangement joins TRBV5-8 to TRBJ1-2; D possibly corresponds to TRBD1 (5 bases). CDR1 and CDR2 from the germline V gene are SGHTS and YDEGEE. The CDR3 covers 15 residues. With 1 base removed from V and 8 bases from J, the gap between germline ends came to 18 bases. The CDR3 sequence: CASSLSATAGVGYTF. The CDR3 DNA reads TGTGCCAGCAGCTTGTCGGCGACCGCGGGGGTGGGCTACACCTTC.

J is TRBJ2-1 and V is TRBV19, with D tentatively TRBD1 (5 bases). The CDR3 extends over 13 amino acids. Between the trimmed V and J ends, which lost 7 bases and 3 bases, there was a span of 10 bases. CDR1 is LNHDA and CDR2 is SQIVND in the germline V gene (reference sequence). The CDR3 spells CASTQGLYNEQFF. CDR3 in DNA: TGTGCCAGTACGCAGGGCCTCTACAATGAGCAGTTCTTC.

The gene calls are TRBV19 and TRBJ1-2; 9 nucleotides agree with TRBD1. Germline CDR1 is LNHDA and CDR2 is SQIVND (reference sequence). V shed 8 bases, J shed 6 bases, and the junction held 1 base outside the gene matches. There are 11 residues in the CDR3. The CDR3 loop reads CASGTGHGYTF. The CDR3 nucleotides read TGTGCCAGTGGGACAGGGCATGGCTACACCTTC. Full variable domain (missing parts from reference TRBV19 and TRBJ1-2): DGGITQSPKYLFRKEGQNVTLSCEQNLNHDAMYWYRQDPGQGLRLIYYSQIVNDFQKGDIAEGYSVSREKKESFPLTVTSAQKNPTAFYLCASGTGHGYTFGSGTRLTVV.

This chain uses TRBV2 with TRBJ2-7; D is possibly TRBD1 (6 bases). The CDR3 loop spans 12 amino acids. V lost 6 bases and J 5 bases, leaving 11 bases between the germline ends. Germline V gives CDR1 SNHLY, CDR2 FYNNEI. CDR3 sequence reads: CASSGQFDEQYF. The CDR3 DNA reads TGTGCCAGCAGCGGACAGTTTGACGAGCAGTACTTC.

The chain employs TRBV30 and TRBJ1-2; 8 positions match TRBD1. CDR3 length equals 15 residues. V dropped 1 base and J dropped 8; count of bases not matched to a gene: 12. Germline assignment: CDR1 GTSNPN and CDR2 SVGIG (reference sequence). CDR3 sequence: CAWSANTGQAGGYTF. The CDR3 DNA follows: TGTGCCTGGAGTGCAAATACGGGACAGGCGGGAGGCTACACCTTC.

V is TRBV7-7 and J is TRBJ2-2; 8 bases map to TRBD1. The length of the CDR3 is 15 residues. V shed 6 bases and J 4 bases; nucleotides not matched to a gene: 7. In germline, CDR1 is SSHAT, CDR2 FNYEAQ (reference sequence). The CDR3 DNA sequence: TGTGCCAGCAGTCAAAAGACAGGGGTCACCGGGGAGCTGTTTTTT. It encodes CASSQKTGVTGELFF.

This clone has more than one count but fewer than ten. V is TRBV15 and J is TRBJ1-2; D perhaps matches TRBD1 (6 bases). This CDR3 comprises 12 residues. Germline V gives CDR1 LNHNV, CDR2 YYDKDF (reference sequence). Trimming removed 5 bases at V and 5 bases at J, with 9 bases between. The CDR3 here is CATSLQGYGYTF. As DNA, the CDR3 is TGTGCCACCAGCTTACAGGGATATGGCTACACCTTC. The whole variable domain, filled in from reference TRBV15 and TRBJ1-2, reads DAMVIQNPRYQVTQFGKPVTLSCSQTLNHNVMYWYQQKSSQAPKLLFHYYDKDFNNEADTPDNFQSRRPNTSFCFLDIRSPGLGDTAMYLCATSLQGYGYTFGSGTRLTVV.

Comments on this clone: This specimen includes other DNA sequences encoding the same CDR3. The rearrangement links TRBV13 to TRBJ2-3; 14 positions match TRBD2. The CDR3 length is 16 residues. The germline V gene has CDR1 PRHDT and CDR2 FYEKMQ (reference sequence). Germline trimming cut 5 bases from V and 1 base from J; bases unmatched to any gene: 2. The CDR3, as DNA: TGTGCCAGCAGCCTGGGACTAGCGGGGGGCACAGATACGCAGTATTTT. Protein sequence: CASSLGLAGGTDTQYF.